Presented here are 21 T cell receptor beta chains from one specimen sequenced in a study of regulatory T cells in long-lasting Graves disease. The time point here: newly diagnosed GD, antithyroid drugs for less than 3 months. With RNA extracted from PBMCs as input, the TCR library was made. TCR beta libraries were built with iRepertoire HTBI primers and Arm-PCR of CDR3 regions. TCRdb re-called the multiplex PCR reads with MiXCR, one entry per CDR3 protein. The sample holds around 500,000 distinct CDR3 sequences, about 16% seen once. These data were likewise used in another study, on T cells in Graves' hyperthyroidism and ophthalmopathy.

The starting material was peripheral blood mononuclear cells (PBMCs), obtained at new diagnosis, from a patient treated with antithyroid drugs. The origin of the receptors is a middle-aged woman with Graves disease.

This clonotype was recorded at least ten times. This chain links TRBV27 with TRBJ1-1, with a possible D match to TRBD1 (5 bases). CDR3 size: 14 residues. V lost 0 bases, J lost 7 bases, and 12 bases lay in between. Germline V gene lookup returns CDR1 MNHEY and CDR2 SMNVEV (reference sequence). The CDR3: CASSLSQGYSEAFF. The CDR3 region has the DNA TGTGCCAGCAGTTTATCGCAGGGATATAGTGAAGCTTTCTTT.

In its sample, this clonotype was seen a few times. This chain links TRBV25-1 with TRBJ2-1; D is perhaps TRBD2 (6 bases). This CDR3 spans 14 amino acids. The germline V and J ends were trimmed by 6 bases and 4 bases, with 13 bases remaining between them. The germline V gene encodes CDR1 MGHDK and CDR2 SYGVNS. Here the CDR3 DNA reads TGTGCCAGCAGGACGGCAGGGACTTACAATGAGCAGTTCTTC. Translation: CASRTAGTYNEQFF.

V gene TRBV7-9 combines with J gene TRBJ2-5; 7 positions match TRBD1. Germline lookup yields CDR1 SEHNR and CDR2 FQNEAQ (reference sequence). V gave up 5 bases and J gave up 8 bases; unmatched junction bases: 14. The length of the CDR3 is 15 residues. CDR3 bases: TGTGCCAGCAGCGCTATCCCGGGACAGAAAAATACCCAGTACTTC. Translated, it gives CASSAIPGQKNTQYF.

The gene calls are TRBV6-1 and TRBJ1-6; the D gene is possibly TRBD1 (6 bases). This CDR3 contains 14 residues. V was cut by 7 bases and J by 7 bases, with 14 bases left in between. CDR1 and CDR2 from the germline V gene are MNHNS and SASEGT. CDR3 loop: CASTRGEYNSPLHF. Written as DNA, the CDR3 is TGTGCCAGCACCAGGGGCGAGTACAATTCACCCCTCCACTTT.

At least ten counts were recorded for this clonotype. The chain links TRBV2 to TRBJ1-2; D remains ambiguous. Trimming cost V 4 bases and J 2 bases, with 8 bases left between them. Germline V gene sequence: CDR1 SNHLY, CDR2 FYNNEI. The CDR3 runs 13 residues. DNA of the CDR3: TGTGCCAGCAGTGGCGACGGAAACTATGGCTACACCTTC. Translation gives CASSGDGNYGYTF.

The chain carries TRBV5-1 and TRBJ1-1; TRBD1 matches 10 bases. After removal of 3 bases from V and 8 bases from J, the junction contained 7 bases not matched to a gene. This CDR3 is 14 amino acids long. Germline assignment: CDR1 SGHRS and CDR2 YFSETQ. Written as DNA, the CDR3 is TGCGCCAGCAGCTCGACAGGGGGCGGCTTAGAAGCTTTCTTT. Amino acids: CASSSTGGGLEAFF. Filled out from reference TRBV5-1 and TRBJ1-1, the complete variable domain reads KAGVTQTPRYLIKTRGQQVTLSCSPISGHRSVSWYQQTPGQGLQFLFEYFSETQRNKGNFPGRFSGRQFSNSRSEMNVSTLELGDSALYLCASSSTGGGLEAFFGQGTRLTVV.

V and J are TRBV19 and TRBJ2-4; D unresolved. V lost 6 bases and J lost 9, with 18 bases in between. CDR1 LNHDA and CDR2 SQIVND come from the germline V gene (reference sequence). The CDR3 extends over 14 amino acids. In DNA, the CDR3 is TGTGCCAGTAGAGCTCACCGTGGAGATGGCATTCAGTACTTC. It specifies CASRAHRGDGIQYF.

This clonotype came up a few times. The V gene is TRBV29-1, the J gene TRBJ1-2; D may be TRBD1 (6 bases). The CDR3 is 16 residues long. V lost 5 bases and J lost 6, with 25 bases in between. Looked up from germline, CDR1 is SQVTM and CDR2 is ANQGSEA. The CDR3 is CSVRSLLGGAGNGYTF. The CDR3 DNA reads TGCAGCGTTCGGTCGTTGCTGGGGGGGGCAGGGAATGGCTACACCTTC. The full variable domain, completed using reference TRBV29-1 and TRBJ1-2, is SAVISQKPSRDICQRGTSLTIQCQVDSQVTMMFWYRQQPGQSLTLIATANQGSEATYESGFVIDKFPISRPNLTFSTLTVSNMSPEDSSIYLCSVRSLLGGAGNGYTFGSGTRLTVV.

To note about this clonotype: This may stem from a read error, because a much larger clone lies one nucleotide away. The V call is TRBV27, the J call TRBJ2-1, with 10 nucleotides matching TRBD1. CDR1 is MNHEY and CDR2 is SMNVEV in the germline V gene (reference sequence). The CDR3 spans 14 residues. Here the CDR3 DNA reads TGTGCCAGCTGTTTATGGGACAGGGGAGGTGAGCAGTTCTTC. Encoded protein: CASCLWDRGGEQFF.

This clonotype was seen more than once but under ten times. This could be a read error, since a much larger clone is one nucleotide away. V and J are TRBV12-3 or TRBV12-4 and TRBJ2-7, with 8 bases that match TRBD2. The V gene end was trimmed by 1 base and the J gene end by 7 bases; junction bases not matched to a gene: 6. This CDR3 spans 14 amino acids. The CDR3: CASSLGGLGTEQYF. Written as DNA, the CDR3 is TGTGCCAGCAGTTTAGGGGGACTAGGTACTGAGCAGTACTTC.

At least ten counts were recorded for this clonotype. The conserved phenylalanine or tryptophan is not found at the CDR3 terminus, so this likely reflects a read error. The chain carries TRBV12-3 or TRBV12-4 and TRBJ1-1; 9 bases are a match to TRBD1. The V gene end was trimmed by 8 bases and the J gene end by 4 bases; junction bases not matched to a gene: 5. The CDR3 is 13 residues long. The CDR3 coding sequence is TGTGCCAGCGGTAGGACAGGGGCCACTGAAGCTTTCCTT. Translation gives CASGRTGATEAFL.

This clonotype has a handful of counts. The V gene is TRBV6-1, the J gene TRBJ1-2; unclear D gene. V was cut by 2 bases and J by 8 bases, with 6 bases left in between. Germline loops: CDR1 MNHNS, CDR2 SASEGT. The CDR3 sequence is 11 residues long. The chain's CDR3 is CASSETAGYTF. CDR3 nucleotides: TGTGCCAGCAGTGAAACAGCCGGCTACACCTTC.

V gene TRBV10-3 combines with J gene TRBJ2-5, with 7 bases fitting TRBD1. Germline assignment: CDR1 ENHRY and CDR2 SYGVKD. The junction had 5 bases not matched to a gene; V was cut back by 5 bases and J by 5 bases. The CDR3 is 13 residues long. The CDR3, as DNA: TGTGCCATCAGTAGACAGGGCCGGGAGACCCAGTACTTC. It encodes CAISRQGRETQYF.

The table lists this clonotype with many counts. At one end, the junction sequence differs from germline, possibly due to a read error. CDR3 amino acids: CASSLDVNTEAFF. CDR3 nucleotide sequence: TGTGCCAGCAGCTTGGACGTGAACACTGAAGCTTTCTTT. The chain joins TRBV5-1 to TRBJ1-1; D remains unclear. The germline V gene has CDR1 SGHRS and CDR2 YFSETQ. The CDR3 runs 13 residues.

This clonotype came up a few times. V usage is TRBV11-2 and J usage is TRBJ1-1, with D maybe TRBD1 (6 bases). The CDR3 is 15 residues long. Germline CDR1 reads SGHAT; CDR2 reads FQNNGV. Trimming took off 1 base at V and 2 bases at J, with 11 bases between the two ends. The CDR3 bases are TGTGCCAGCAGCTTAGGGACAGACGGAAACACTGAAGCTTTCTTT. It yields the protein CASSLGTDGNTEAFF.

This clonotype was counted at least ten times. This rearrangement joins TRBV3-1 to TRBJ2-7; D remains ambiguous. From germline, CDR1 is LGHDT and CDR2 YNNKEL (reference sequence). The CDR3 is 11 residues long. The V gene lost 1 base and the J gene lost 6 bases, with 4 bases spanning the gap. CDR3 nucleotides: TGTGCCAGCAGCCAAGGAGTCGAGCAGTACTTC. It encodes CASSQGVEQYF.

The chain combines TRBV29-1 with TRBJ1-1; D unresolved. V was shortened by 5 bases and J by 3 bases, with 13 bases between the two germline ends. From germline, CDR1 is SQVTM and CDR2 ANQGSEA. This CDR3 is built from 13 residues. Here the CDR3 reads CSVPRQGHTEAFF. The CDR3 DNA follows: TGCAGCGTTCCCCGTCAAGGGCACACTGAAGCTTTCTTT.

CDR3 sequence reads: CASSTNTGSQHF. The CDR3 nucleotides read TGTGCCAGCAGCACAAATACCGGTTCCCAGCATTTT. This rearrangement joins TRBV7-2 to TRBJ1-5; D ambiguous. Trimming stripped 5 bases from V and 11 bases from J, with 13 bases between. The CDR3 covers 12 residues. CDR1 and CDR2 (germline): SGHTA, FQGNSA.

This clonotype was seen at least ten times. The chain couples TRBV6-5 to TRBJ1-2, with D hard to call. CDR1 is MNHEY, CDR2 SVGAGI, per germline. This CDR3 is 14 amino acids long. V lost 2 bases, J lost 0 bases, and 7 bases lay in between. The CDR3 nucleotides are TGTGCCAGCAGTTACCTTGGAGCTAACTATGGCTACACCTTC. Residues: CASSYLGANYGYTF.

As concerns this clonotype: A much larger clonotype is one base distant, so this may be a read error. The gene calls are TRBV20-1 and TRBJ2-1; TRBD2 might be the D (6 bases). The CDR3 consists of 14 residues. Trimming cost V 6 bases and J 7 bases, with 19 bases left between them. Germline-derived CDR1 and CDR2 are DFQATT and SNEGSKA (reference sequence). CDR3 protein: CSASRMAGPNEQFF. In DNA form, the CDR3 reads TGCAGTGCCTCCCGAATGGCGGGGCCTAATGAGCAGTTCTTC.

This clonotype has ten or more counts. The chain is built from TRBV12-3 or TRBV12-4 and TRBJ2-5; D is uncertain. The CDR3 sequence is 14 residues long. Trimming left V 2 bases short and J 4 bases short, with 11 bases between. The CDR3 is CASSLSHLLETQYF. The CDR3 coding sequence is TGTGCCAGCAGTTTAAGCCATCTGTTAGAGACCCAGTACTTC.